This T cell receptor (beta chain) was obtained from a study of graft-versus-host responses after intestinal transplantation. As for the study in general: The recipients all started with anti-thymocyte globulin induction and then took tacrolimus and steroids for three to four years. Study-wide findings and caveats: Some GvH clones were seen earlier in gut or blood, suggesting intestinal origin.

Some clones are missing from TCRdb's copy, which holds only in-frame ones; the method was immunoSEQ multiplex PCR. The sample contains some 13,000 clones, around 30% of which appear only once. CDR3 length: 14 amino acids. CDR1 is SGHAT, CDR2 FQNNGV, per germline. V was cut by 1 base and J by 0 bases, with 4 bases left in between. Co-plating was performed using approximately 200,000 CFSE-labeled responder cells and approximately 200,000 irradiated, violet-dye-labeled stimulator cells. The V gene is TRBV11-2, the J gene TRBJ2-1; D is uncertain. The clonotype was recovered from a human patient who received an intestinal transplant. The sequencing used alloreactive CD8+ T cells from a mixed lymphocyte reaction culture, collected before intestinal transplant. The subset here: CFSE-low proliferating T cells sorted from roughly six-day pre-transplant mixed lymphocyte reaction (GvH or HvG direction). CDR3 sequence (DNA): TGTGCCAGCAGCTTAGCTAGCTCCTACAATGAGCAGTTCTTC. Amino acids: CASSLASSYNEQFF.